Following are 17 T cell receptor beta chains from one sample sequenced in a study of Ad26.COV2.S vaccination and SARS-CoV-2 variants. Profiled with immunoSEQ multiplex PCR; TCRdb holds only in-frame clones, not every one. The data show about 400,000 clones, around nine tenths seen once. Treatment in this sample: 15 to 20 received Ad26.COV2.S at low or high dose, single or two shots; several received placebo; per-sample allocation not given. Samples came from day 63 after the first vaccine or placebo injection. Sequenced here: peripheral blood, sampled in a trial of Ad26.COV2.S vaccine versus placebo. These receptors came from a person between 18 and 65 years old who received the Ad26.COV2.S COVID-19 vaccine or a placebo.

The chain links TRBV29-1 to TRBJ2-7, with 9 nucleotides matching TRBD1. Losses at the gene ends were 8 bases for V and 4 bases for J; bases not matched to a gene: 9. Germline CDR1 SQVTM, CDR2 ANQGSEA. The CDR3 is made up of 13 amino acids. The CDR3 reads CSIGQGSRYEQYF. DNA of the CDR3: TGCAGCATCGGACAGGGGAGTCGGTACGAGCAGTACTTC.

The chain joins TRBV5-1 to TRBJ2-7; 7 bases are a match to TRBD1. In germline, CDR1 is SGHRS, CDR2 YFSETQ. This CDR3 has 15 residues. V trimming: 0 bases; J trimming: 0 bases; junction bases outside the gene matches: 3. DNA for the CDR3: TGCGCCAGCAGCTTGGAGGGACAGAGCTCCTACGAGCAGTACTTC. Amino acid sequence: CASSLEGQSSYEQYF.

The genes are TRBV3-1 (or the pseudogene TRBV3-2) and TRBJ2-7; 8 bases line up with TRBD2. Per germline, CDR1 LGHDT and CDR2 YNNKEL (reference sequence). The CDR3 is made up of 16 amino acids. Germline trimming cut 4 bases from V and 3 bases from J; bases unmatched to any gene: 11. The CDR3 DNA reads TGTGCCAGCAGCCGAAGCGTCAGAACTAGCGGCTACGAGCAGTACTTC. It specifies CASSRSVRTSGYEQYF.

This clone was seen only once. The V gene is TRBV7-2, the J gene TRBJ1-3; D unresolved. CDR1 and CDR2 from the germline V gene are SGHTA and FQGNSA. The CDR3 length is 11 residues. Trimming removed 4 bases at V and 2 bases at J, with 0 bases between. The CDR3 here is CASSSGNTIYF. In DNA, the CDR3 is TGTGCCAGCAGCTCTGGAAACACCATATATTTT. Complete variable domain (other parts from reference TRBV7-2 and TRBJ1-3): GAGVSQSPSNKVTEKGKDVELRCDPISGHTALYWYRQSLGQGLEFLIYFQGNSAPDKSGLPSDRFSAERTGGSVSTLTIQRTQQEDSAVYLCASSSGNTIYFGEGSWLTVV.

The rearrangement joins TRBV7-9 to TRBJ2-5; D remains unclear. Germline V gives CDR1 SEHNR, CDR2 FQNEAQ (reference sequence). The CDR3 length is 13 residues. V was cut by 1 base and J by 5 bases, with 8 bases left in between. CDR3 protein: CASSLDGRETQYF. CDR3 DNA sequence: TGTGCCAGCAGCTTAGACGGCCGGGAGACCCAGTACTTC.

The rearrangement uses TRBV28 and TRBJ2-7, with D hard to call. The V end lost 5 bases, the J end lost 2 bases, and 16 bases lay between the germline ends. This CDR3 is 15 amino acids long. Germline assignment: CDR1 MDHEN and CDR2 SYDVKM. The CDR3 coding sequence is TGTGCCAGCAGTCTTCCCGGGTCAGCGACCTACGAGCAGTACTTC. This sequence encodes CASSLPGSATYEQYF.

V gene TRBV5-5 combines with J gene TRBJ1-4; 10 bases agree with TRBD1. J was trimmed by 0 bases and V by 4 bases; bases with no gene match: 6. This CDR3 region has 17 residues. From germline, CDR1 is SGHKS and CDR2 YYEKEE (reference sequence). DNA for the CDR3: TGTGCCAGCAGCCCCGACAGGGGGCGCCCAACTAATGAAAAACTGTTTTTT. Translation: CASSPDRGRPTNEKLFF.

The chain is built from TRBV19 and TRBJ2-2; D unresolved. Germline V gene data show CDR1 as LNHDA and CDR2 as SQIVND (reference sequence). The ends were cut back, 4 bases at V and 6 bases at J, with 15 bases in the middle. The length of the CDR3 is 15 residues. The CDR3 loop is CASSTYARKAGELFF. CDR3 coding DNA: TGTGCCAGTAGTACGTATGCTAGGAAGGCCGGGGAGCTGTTTTTT.

The chain combines TRBV29-1 with TRBJ1-5, with 10 bases matching TRBD1. The CDR3 has 14 amino acids. Trimming took 5 bases from V and 5 from J; bases not matched to a gene: 6. Per germline, CDR1 SQVTM and CDR2 ANQGSEA. CDR3: CSVLTGGWDQPQHF. In DNA form, the CDR3 reads TGCAGCGTTTTGACAGGGGGCTGGGATCAGCCCCAGCATTTT.

The chain couples TRBV24-1 to TRBJ1-2; D perhaps matches TRBD1 (5 bases). Between the trimmed V and J ends, which lost 7 bases and 6 bases, there was a span of 14 bases. CDR1 is KGHDR and CDR2 is SFDVKD in the germline V gene. The CDR3 runs to 13 residues. CDR3 protein: CATSRVSGDGYTF. For the CDR3, the DNA is TGTGCCACCAGCAGGGTATCGGGGGATGGCTACACCTTC.

The CDR3 loop is CAWSADWGAEPQHF. The CDR3 DNA sequence: TGTGCCTGGAGTGCCGATTGGGGGGCCGAGCCCCAGCATTTT. The chain couples TRBV30 to TRBJ1-5; perhaps TRBD1 as D (6 bases). This CDR3 spans 14 amino acids. CDR1 is GTSNPN, CDR2 SVGIG, per germline (reference sequence). Trimming shortened V by 1 base and J by 8 bases, and 15 bases separated the two germline ends.

The chain combines TRBV5-1 with TRBJ2-4; 10 bases match TRBD2. This CDR3 spans 17 amino acids. J gave up 8 bases and V 2 bases, and 13 bases lay outside the gene matches. Germline V gene data show CDR1 as SGHRS and CDR2 as YFSETQ. The CDR3 region is CASSFARAGGQRDIQYF. For the CDR3, the DNA is TGCGCCAGCAGCTTTGCAAGAGCGGGAGGGCAGAGGGACATTCAGTACTTC.

The chain carries TRBV7-3 and TRBJ2-1, with TRBD2 matching 9 bases. The CDR3 has 17 amino acids. The ends lost 3 bases at V and 3 bases at J; junction bases unmatched: 9. Germline-derived CDR1 and CDR2 are SGHTA and FQGTGA. The CDR3 DNA is TGTGCCAGCAGCTTCGGCGCGGGAGGGACTTACTACAATGAGCAGTTCTTC. This codes for CASSFGAGGTYYNEQFF.

J is TRBJ1-1 and V is TRBV6-1, with D possibly being TRBD1 (6 bases). CDR1 is MNHNS, CDR2 SASEGT, per germline. The CDR3 runs to 14 residues. Trimming removed 3 bases at V and 0 bases at J, with 8 bases between. Here the CDR3 reads CASSDGQMNTEAFF. The CDR3 DNA reads as TGTGCCAGCAGTGATGGACAGATGAACACTGAAGCTTTCTTT.

The table lists this clone with a few counts. The gene calls are TRBV9 and TRBJ2-7; D possibly matches TRBD1 or TRBD2 (5 bases each). V gave up 1 base and J gave up 7 bases, with 15 bases separating them. The CDR3 consists of 14 residues. CDR1 SGDLS and CDR2 YYNGEE come from the germline V gene. This CDR3 reads CASSVQGGSGEQYF. DNA of the CDR3: TGTGCCAGCAGCGTACAGGGCGGTTCGGGGGAGCAGTACTTC.

Notes on this clone: At the DNA level, this CDR3 is encoded by other sequences in the same sample as well. The chain employs TRBV2 and TRBJ2-7, with 7 nucleotides matching TRBD2. Trimming at V came to 5 bases and at J to 0 bases, leaving 4 bases not matched to a gene. This CDR3 comprises 14 residues. Germline assignment: CDR1 SNHLY and CDR2 FYNNEI. CDR3 loop: CASSPRGGSYEQYF. The CDR3 DNA reads as TGTGCCAGCAGTCCCCGCGGGGGCTCCTACGAGCAGTACTTC.

The rearrangement links TRBV7-9 to TRBJ2-1; 10 bases line up with TRBD2. After removal of 5 bases from V and 7 bases from J, the junction contained 14 bases not matched to a gene. The CDR3 spans 17 residues. Germline V gene sequence: CDR1 SEHNR, CDR2 FQNEAQ (reference sequence). Here the CDR3 reads CASSTRGAGGPWNEQFF. The CDR3, as DNA: TGTGCCAGCAGCACACGGGGAGCGGGAGGGCCGTGGAATGAGCAGTTCTTC. Using reference TRBV7-9 and TRBJ2-1 for the parts outside the CDR3, the full variable domain is DTGVSQNPRHKITKRGQNVTFRCDPISEHNRLYWYRQTLGQGPEFLTYFQNEAQLEKSRLLSDRFSAERPKGSFSTLEIQRTEQGDSAMYLCASSTRGAGGPWNEQFFGPGTRLTVL.